This record covers a single T cell receptor (beta chain). The junction and the germline gene differ at one end; a read error may be behind it. These data are taken from a study of cytomegalovirus exposure and HLA in healthy donors. Germline V lookup: CDR1 SGHTA, CDR2 FQGNSA. The CDR3 length is 14 residues. The PCR contained 60 Vbeta and 13 Jbeta primers. TCRdb's copy holds only in-frame clones and misses some; the assay was immunoSEQ multiplex PCR. The table lists some 200,000 clones, around four fifths of them singletons, with approximately 2.9% in the top ten. V gene TRBV7-2 combines with J gene TRBJ1-2; perhaps TRBD1 as D (6 bases). This clonotype was sampled from a woman aged 45-65 years in good health and CMV-seropositive. Sequencing was carried out using PBMCs. The CDR3 loop is CASSLANRDDGYTF. The CDR3 coding sequence is TGTGCCAGCAGCCTAGCCAACAGGGATGATGGCTACACCTTC.